The 26 T cell receptor beta chains given below trace back to one sample, sequenced in a study of radiotherapy plus CTLA-4 blockade in lung cancer. Repertoires were generated with immunoSEQ multiplex PCR, while TCRdb's copy carries only in-frame clones and drops some. The sample has under 40,000 clones; roughly 70% are singletons. The material was peripheral blood, obtained from a patient treated with radiotherapy plus ipilimumab. The receptors here all came from a human donor with non-small cell lung cancer who had stable disease on radiotherapy plus ipilimumab.

V usage is TRBV30 and J usage is TRBJ2-3, with D perhaps being TRBD1 or TRBD2 (6 bases each). This CDR3 is built from 16 residues. The germline V gene has CDR1 GTSNPN and CDR2 SVGIG (reference sequence). V was trimmed by 8 bases and J by 3 bases, leaving 24 bases between them. The CDR3 is CAQTRTGATRTDTQYF. The DNA for the CDR3 is TGTGCCCAAACAAGAACGGGGGCAACTAGAACAGATACGCAGTATTTT.

The gene calls are TRBV20-1 and TRBJ2-1; D gene unclear. CDR3 size: 11 residues. In germline, CDR1 is DFQATT, CDR2 SNEGSKA (reference sequence). The ends were cut back, 1 base at V and 10 bases at J, with 8 bases in the middle. The CDR3 sequence: CSARGNGEQFF. CDR3 bases: TGCAGTGCTAGAGGTAACGGGGAGCAGTTCTTC.

In nucleotides, the CDR3 is TGTGCCAGTAGTCAAGTAGGGGGCGGCAGGGGCTACGAGCAGTACTTC. Translating gives CASSQVGGGRGYEQYF. The rearrangement joins TRBV19 to TRBJ2-7; TRBD1 matches 7 bases. This CDR3 is 16 amino acids long. Germline V CDR1 and CDR2: LNHDA, SQIVND (reference sequence). Germline trimming cut 5 bases from V and 3 bases from J; bases unmatched to any gene: 13.

CDR3 sequence: CASSLDSGRQQTQYF. The DNA of the CDR3 is TGTGCCAGCAGCCTCGATAGCGGGAGGCAGCAGACCCAGTACTTC. The gene calls are TRBV6-5 and TRBJ2-5; 10 nucleotides match TRBD2. The CDR3 has 15 residues. Germline V gene data show CDR1 as MNHEY and CDR2 as SVGAGI. The trim removed 6 bases at V and 6 bases at J, leaving 10 bases unmatched.

This clone was seen only a few times. V is TRBV11-2 and J is TRBJ1-2; 7 nucleotides agree with TRBD1. Germline V gene lookup returns CDR1 SGHAT and CDR2 FQNNGV. Losses at the gene ends were 6 bases for V and 7 bases for J; bases not matched to a gene: 14. The CDR3 runs 15 residues. The DNA for the CDR3 is TGTGCCAGCAGGTCCCTGACAGGGAGATCATCTGGCTACACCTTC. Translated: CASRSLTGRSSGYTF.

This sequence joins TRBV7-9 and TRBJ1-4, with D perhaps TRBD1 (6 bases). Between the trimmed V and J ends, which lost 5 bases and 4 bases, there was a span of 14 bases. Germline V gene data show CDR1 as SEHNR and CDR2 as FQNEAQ (reference sequence). The CDR3 has 15 amino acids. The CDR3 reads CASSLTQGYNEKLFF. The DNA for the CDR3 is TGTGCCAGCAGCCTTACACAGGGATATAATGAAAAACTGTTTTTT.

This clone came up a few times. The rearrangement joins TRBV28 to TRBJ2-7, with a weak D call TRBD1 (5 bases). CDR1 and CDR2 (germline): MDHEN, SYDVKM. Trimming took off 6 bases at V and 3 bases at J, with 12 bases between the two ends. The CDR3 length is 13 residues. CDR3 loop: CASRSGAIYEQYF. The CDR3 DNA reads TGTGCCAGCAGGTCTGGGGCCATCTACGAGCAGTACTTC. Together with reference TRBV28 and TRBJ2-7, the CDR3 gives the full variable domain: DVKVTQSSRYLVKRTGEKVFLECVQDMDHENMFWYRQDPGLGLRLIYFSYDVKMKEKGDIPEGYSVSREKKERFSLILESASTNQTSMYLCASRSGAIYEQYFGPGTRLTVT.

The rearrangement joins TRBV5-1 to TRBJ1-3; D is perhaps TRBD1 (6 bases). There are 16 residues in the CDR3. Trimming stripped 0 bases from V and 4 bases from J, with 14 bases between. From germline, CDR1 is SGHRS and CDR2 YFSETQ. CDR3 protein: CASSLGEGERGNTIYF. The CDR3 DNA sequence: TGCGCCAGCAGCTTGGGCGAGGGGGAACGGGGAAACACCATATATTTT.

J is TRBJ1-1 and V is TRBV5-4; the D gene is possibly TRBD1 (6 bases). The germline V gene has CDR1 SGHNT and CDR2 YYREEE (reference sequence). The CDR3 is 15 residues long. V was trimmed by 2 bases and J by 1 base, leaving 12 bases between them. The CDR3 bases are TGTGCCAGCAGCTTCTATAGGGGGACGAACACTGAAGCTTTCTTT. Protein: CASSFYRGTNTEAFF.

The chain links TRBV15 to TRBJ1-2; D not resolved. The CDR3 totals 13 residues. Between the trimmed V and J ends, which lost 0 bases and 1 base, there was a span of 3 bases. Germline CDR1 is LNHNV and CDR2 is YYDKDF (reference sequence). CDR3 coding DNA: TGTGCCACCAGCAGAGACTTTAACTATGGCTACACCTTC. This gives the protein CATSRDFNYGYTF.

V is TRBV4-1 and J is TRBJ2-5; D is ambiguous. The V end lost 2 bases, the J end lost 1 base, and 14 bases lay between the germline ends. CDR1 is MGHRA and CDR2 is YSYEKL in the germline V gene. The CDR3 length is 16 residues. The CDR3 DNA sequence: TGCGCCAGCAGCCAATCGCCCCCGACGATCCAAGAGACCCAGTACTTC. Translated, it gives CASSQSPPTIQETQYF.

This chain uses TRBV6-6 with TRBJ2-7; 9 bases map to TRBD2. The length of the CDR3 is 14 residues. The germline gives CDR1 MNHNY, CDR2 SVGAGI (reference sequence). V was clipped by 0 bases and J by 3 bases; unmatched bases: 0. CDR3 in amino acids: CASSYSSGGYEQYF. In DNA, the CDR3 is TGTGCCAGCAGTTACTCTAGCGGGGGCTACGAGCAGTACTTC.

This clone was observed a few times. The chain links TRBV7-5 to TRBJ2-3; the DNA was not compared with TRBD1, the D call given in the table. TRBV7-5 is a pseudogene segment. The CDR3 spans 12 residues. The CDR3 loop reads CARSLEGQTQYF. The CDR3 coding sequence is TGTGCCAGAAGCTTAGAGGGACAGACGCAGTATTTT.

The genes are TRBV28 and TRBJ2-7; D gene ambiguous. The V gene's germline CDR1 is MDHEN and CDR2 SYDVKM. Deletions cut 5 bases from V and 2 bases from J, with 10 bases between. The CDR3 extends over 13 amino acids. CDR3 residues: CASSPALTYEQYF. The CDR3 DNA reads TGTGCCAGCAGTCCAGCCTTAACCTACGAGCAGTACTTC.

V and J are TRBV10-2 and TRBJ2-2; TRBD1 aligns across 10 bases. CDR1 is WSHSY and CDR2 is SAAADI in the germline V gene. This CDR3 is 17 amino acids long. Trimming at V came to 2 bases and at J to 0 bases, leaving 3 bases not matched to a gene. CDR3: CASSEVTGGPNTGELFF. CDR3 coding DNA: TGCGCCAGCAGTGAGGTGACAGGGGGCCCGAACACCGGGGAGCTGTTTTTT.

This clone was recorded only once. This chain joins TRBV6-5 and TRBJ1-3; D not resolved. From germline, CDR1 is MNHEY and CDR2 SVGAGI. V lost 7 bases to trimming and J lost 4 bases, with 11 bases between them. The CDR3 runs 13 residues. CDR3 residues: CASTRAYGNTIYF. CDR3 bases: TGTGCCAGCACAAGGGCTTACGGAAACACCATATATTTT.

The chain employs TRBV20-1 and TRBJ2-1; D is ambiguous. The CDR3 has 11 residues. CDR1 and CDR2 (germline): DFQATT, SNEGSKA (reference sequence). Trimming shortened V by 1 base and J by 8 bases, and 6 bases separated the two germline ends. The CDR3 DNA reads as TGCAGTGCTAGAGGGATCGATGAGCAGTTCTTC. Protein product: CSARGIDEQFF.

V usage is TRBV6-6 and J usage is TRBJ2-7; 9 nucleotides line up with TRBD2. CDR3 length: 15 residues. J gave up 0 bases and V 5 bases, and 5 bases lay outside the gene matches. Germline values: CDR1 MNHNY, CDR2 SVGAGI (reference sequence). Here the CDR3 DNA reads TGTGCCAGCAGTGGACTAGCGCAGAGCTCCTACGAGCAGTACTTC. This gives the protein CASSGLAQSSYEQYF.

V gene TRBV6-6 combines with J gene TRBJ2-7, with 11 bases that match TRBD1. The J segment lost 7 bases and the V segment lost 5 bases, leaving 7 bases of the junction unmatched. Germline assignment: CDR1 MNHNY and CDR2 SVGAGI (reference sequence). The CDR3 sequence is 14 residues long. The CDR3 nucleotides are TGTGCCAGCAGTCCCAGGGACAGGGGGGGGGAGCAGTACTTC. Residues: CASSPRDRGGEQYF.

The V and J genes are TRBV4-3 and TRBJ1-3, with D perhaps matching TRBD1 (5 bases). Germline V lookup: CDR1 LGHNA, CDR2 YSLEER. CDR3 length: 15 amino acids. The germline V and J ends were trimmed by 0 bases and 4 bases, with 10 bases remaining between them. This chain's CDR3 is CASSQDKGRGNTIYF. CDR3 in DNA: TGCGCCAGCAGCCAAGATAAGGGGCGCGGAAACACCATATATTTT.

The chain has TRBV19 and TRBJ2-5, with D possibly matching TRBD2 (6 bases). The end of the DNA is better explained by TRBJ2-7, so the J call may be wrong. This CDR3 has 13 amino acids. From germline, CDR1 is LNHDA and CDR2 SQIVND (reference sequence). The CDR3 coding sequence is TGTGCCAGTAGATCCCCCGGGGGCTACGAGCAGTACTTC. Residues: CASRSPGGYEQYF.

The chain employs TRBV11-3 and TRBJ2-7; D gene uncertain. Germline values: CDR1 SGHNT, CDR2 YENEEA. The CDR3 spans 12 residues. The V end was cut by 0 bases, the J end by 7 bases, with 7 bases between. CDR3 residues: CASSLDWREQYF. In nucleotides, the CDR3 is TGTGCCAGCAGCTTAGATTGGCGGGAGCAGTACTTC.

The chain carries TRBV5-1 and TRBJ2-5, with 8 bases matching TRBD2. V shed 2 bases and J 2 bases; nucleotides not matched to a gene: 11. Germline CDR1 reads SGHRS; CDR2 reads YFSETQ. The CDR3 extends over 17 amino acids. Here the CDR3 DNA reads TGCGCCAGCAGCTTTGTCGTTGCGGGAGGAGGACAAGAGACCCAGTACTTC. Translating it yields CASSFVVAGGGQETQYF.

This clone was seen a few times. The rearrangement links TRBV7-3 to TRBJ2-3; D may be TRBD2 (5 bases). The CDR3 is made up of 15 amino acids. Germline V lookup: CDR1 SGHTA, CDR2 FQGTGA. V lost 0 bases and J lost 2, with 9 bases in between. The CDR3 loop reads CASSLTARATDTQYF. In nucleotides, the CDR3 is TGTGCCAGCAGCTTAACCGCGCGGGCCACAGATACGCAGTATTTT.

The rearrangement links TRBV27 to TRBJ2-2; TRBD2 matches at 9 bases. In germline, CDR1 is MNHEY, CDR2 SMNVEV (reference sequence). There are 16 residues in the CDR3. The V and J ends lost 3 bases and 6 bases, in that order; junction bases with no gene match: 8. CDR3 sequence (DNA): TGTGCCAGCAGTTTTAGGCGGGAGGGCCCCGCCGGGGAGCTGTTTTTT. Amino acids: CASSFRREGPAGELFF.

V is TRBV6-5 and J is TRBJ2-7; D may correspond to TRBD1 or TRBD2 (6 bases each). Deletions cut 0 bases from V and 2 bases from J, with 8 bases between. The germline CDR1 and CDR2 sequences are MNHEY and SVGAGI. The CDR3 length is 14 residues. CDR3 nucleotides: TGTGCCAGCAGTTACTCAGGGGGGCCCTACGAGCAGTACTTC. The encoded protein is CASSYSGGPYEQYF.